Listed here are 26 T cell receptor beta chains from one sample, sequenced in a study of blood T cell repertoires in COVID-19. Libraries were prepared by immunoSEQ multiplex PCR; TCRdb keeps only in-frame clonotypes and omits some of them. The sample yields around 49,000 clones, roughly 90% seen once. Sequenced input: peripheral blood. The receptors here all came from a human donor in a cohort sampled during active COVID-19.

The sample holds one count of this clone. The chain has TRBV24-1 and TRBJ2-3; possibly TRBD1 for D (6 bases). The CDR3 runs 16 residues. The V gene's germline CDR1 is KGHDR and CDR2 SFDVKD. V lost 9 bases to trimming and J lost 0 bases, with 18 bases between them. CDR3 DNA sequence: TGTGCCACCCCCTCTGGGGGTCAGGGGAGCACAGATACGCAGTATTTT. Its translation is CATPSGGQGSTDTQYF.

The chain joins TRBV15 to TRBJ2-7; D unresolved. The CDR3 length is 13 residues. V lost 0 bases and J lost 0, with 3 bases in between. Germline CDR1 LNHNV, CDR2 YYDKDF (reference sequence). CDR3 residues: CATSRDRSYEQYF. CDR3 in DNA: TGTGCCACCAGCAGAGACCGCTCCTACGAGCAGTACTTC. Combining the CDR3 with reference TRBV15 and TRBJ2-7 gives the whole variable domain DAMVIQNPRYQVTQFGKPVTLSCSQTLNHNVMYWYQQKSSQAPKLLFHYYDKDFNNEADTPDNFQSRRPNTSFCFLDIRSPGLGDTAMYLCATSRDRSYEQYFGPGTRLTVT.

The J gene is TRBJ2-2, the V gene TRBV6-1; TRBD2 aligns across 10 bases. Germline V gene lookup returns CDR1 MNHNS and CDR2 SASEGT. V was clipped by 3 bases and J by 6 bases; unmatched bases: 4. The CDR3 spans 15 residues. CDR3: CASSDSAGGPGELFF. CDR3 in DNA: TGTGCCAGCAGTGATTCAGCGGGGGGGCCCGGGGAGCTGTTTTTT.

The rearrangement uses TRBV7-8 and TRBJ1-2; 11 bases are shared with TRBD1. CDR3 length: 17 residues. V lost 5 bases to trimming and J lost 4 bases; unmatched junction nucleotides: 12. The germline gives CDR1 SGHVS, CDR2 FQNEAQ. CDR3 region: CASSPGGGQGESYGYTF. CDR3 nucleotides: TGTGCCAGCAGCCCAGGAGGGGGACAGGGGGAGAGCTATGGCTACACCTTC.

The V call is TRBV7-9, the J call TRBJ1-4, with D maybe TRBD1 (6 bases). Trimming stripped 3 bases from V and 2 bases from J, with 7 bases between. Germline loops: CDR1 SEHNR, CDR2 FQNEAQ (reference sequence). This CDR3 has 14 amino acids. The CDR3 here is CASSFQGTNEKLFF. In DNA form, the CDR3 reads TGTGCCAGCAGCTTCCAGGGGACTAATGAAAAACTGTTTTTT.

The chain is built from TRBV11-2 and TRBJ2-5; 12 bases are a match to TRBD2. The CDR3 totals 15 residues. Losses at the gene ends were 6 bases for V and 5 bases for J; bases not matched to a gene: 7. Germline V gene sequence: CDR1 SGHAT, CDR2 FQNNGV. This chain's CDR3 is CASRTSGSAQETQYF. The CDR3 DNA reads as TGTGCCAGCAGGACTAGCGGGAGTGCTCAGGAGACCCAGTACTTC.

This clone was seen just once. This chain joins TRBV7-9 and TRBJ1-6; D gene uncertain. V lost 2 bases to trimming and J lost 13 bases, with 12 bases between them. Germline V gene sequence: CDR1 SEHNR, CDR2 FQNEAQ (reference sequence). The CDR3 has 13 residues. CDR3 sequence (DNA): TGTGCCAGCAGCTTAAGTGGGCTTTCTCCCCTCCACTTT. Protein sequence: CASSLSGLSPLHF. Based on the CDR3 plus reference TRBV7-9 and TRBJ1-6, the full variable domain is DTGVSQNPRHKITKRGQNVTFRCDPISEHNRLYWYRQTLGQGPEFLTYFQNEAQLEKSRLLSDRFSAERPKGSFSTLEIQRTEQGDSAMYLCASSLSGLSPLHFGNGTRLTVT.

For the CDR3, the DNA is TGTGCCAGCAGTTTAGGGAGGGGACCAGCTGGGGAAAAACTGTTTTTT. It translates to CASSLGRGPAGEKLFF. The chain combines TRBV28 with TRBJ1-4, with D tentatively TRBD1 (5 bases). The germline gives CDR1 MDHEN, CDR2 SYDVKM. This CDR3 comprises 16 residues. V was clipped by 2 bases and J by 8 bases, with 18 bases between them. The entire variable domain, with the rest obtained from reference TRBV28 and TRBJ1-4, is as follows: DVKVTQSSRYLVKRTGEKVFLECVQDMDHENMFWYRQDPGLGLRLIYFSYDVKMKEKGDIPEGYSVSREKKERFSLILESASTNQTSMYLCASSLGRGPAGEKLFFGSGTQLSVL.

The CDR3 region is CASSRQGPGYEQYF. CDR3 bases: TGTGCCAGCAGCCGACAGGGCCCGGGCTACGAGCAGTACTTC. The chain couples TRBV2 to TRBJ2-7, with 7 bases matching TRBD1. V trimming: 6 bases; J trimming: 3 bases; junction bases outside the gene matches: 8. The CDR3 extends over 14 amino acids. The germline CDR1 and CDR2 sequences are SNHLY and FYNNEI.

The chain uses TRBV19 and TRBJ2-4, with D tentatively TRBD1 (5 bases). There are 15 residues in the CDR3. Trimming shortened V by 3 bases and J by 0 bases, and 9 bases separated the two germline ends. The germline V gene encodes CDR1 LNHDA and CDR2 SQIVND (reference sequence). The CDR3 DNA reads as TGTGCCAGTAGTATCACCACAGGAGCCAAAAACATTCAGTACTTC. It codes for CASSITTGAKNIQYF.

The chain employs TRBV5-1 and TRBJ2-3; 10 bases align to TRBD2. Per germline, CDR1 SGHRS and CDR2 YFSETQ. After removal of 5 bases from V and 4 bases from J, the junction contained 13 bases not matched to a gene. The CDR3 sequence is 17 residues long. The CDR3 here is CASRSNVAGGLADTQYF. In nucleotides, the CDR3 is TGCGCCAGCAGGTCGAACGTAGCGGGGGGCCTCGCAGATACGCAGTATTTT. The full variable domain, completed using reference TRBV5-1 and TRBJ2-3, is KAGVTQTPRYLIKTRGQQVTLSCSPISGHRSVSWYQQTPGQGLQFLFEYFSETQRNKGNFPGRFSGRQFSNSRSEMNVSTLELGDSALYLCASRSNVAGGLADTQYFGPGTRLTVL.

The CDR3 bases are TGTGCCAGCAGCTTAGATGGCCGGGGGGGGAACACTGAAGCTTTCTTT. Residues: CASSLDGRGGNTEAFF. The rearrangement uses TRBV11-3 and TRBJ1-1, with D possibly being TRBD1 (5 bases). The CDR3 loop spans 16 amino acids. Germline CDR1 reads SGHNT; CDR2 reads YENEEA. V lost 0 bases and J 1 base, leaving 12 bases between the germline ends.

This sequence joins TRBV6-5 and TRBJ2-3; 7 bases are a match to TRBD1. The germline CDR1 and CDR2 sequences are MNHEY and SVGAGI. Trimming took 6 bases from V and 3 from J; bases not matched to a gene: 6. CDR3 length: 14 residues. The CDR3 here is CASSNRGGTDTQYF. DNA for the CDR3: TGTGCCAGCAGCAACAGGGGTGGTACAGATACGCAGTATTTT.

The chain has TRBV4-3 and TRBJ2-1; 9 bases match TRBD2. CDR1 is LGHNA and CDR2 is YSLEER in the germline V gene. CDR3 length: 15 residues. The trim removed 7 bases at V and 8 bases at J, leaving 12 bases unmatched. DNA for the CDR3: TGCGCCAGCACCTCGGGTAGCGGGAGCGGTTATGAGCAGTTCTTC. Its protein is CASTSGSGSGYEQFF.

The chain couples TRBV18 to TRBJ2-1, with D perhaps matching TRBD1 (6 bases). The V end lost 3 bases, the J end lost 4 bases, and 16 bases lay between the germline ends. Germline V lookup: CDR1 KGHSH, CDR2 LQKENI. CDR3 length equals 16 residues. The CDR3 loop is CASSPDRTTKYNEQFF. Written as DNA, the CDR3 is TGTGCCAGCTCACCCGACAGGACCACTAAATACAATGAGCAGTTCTTC.

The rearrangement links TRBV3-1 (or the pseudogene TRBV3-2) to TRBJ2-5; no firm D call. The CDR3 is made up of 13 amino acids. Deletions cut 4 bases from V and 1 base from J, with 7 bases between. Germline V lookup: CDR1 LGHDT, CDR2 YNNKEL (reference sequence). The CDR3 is CASSRLSQETQYF. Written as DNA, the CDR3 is TGTGCCAGCAGCCGACTTTCCCAAGAGACCCAGTACTTC.

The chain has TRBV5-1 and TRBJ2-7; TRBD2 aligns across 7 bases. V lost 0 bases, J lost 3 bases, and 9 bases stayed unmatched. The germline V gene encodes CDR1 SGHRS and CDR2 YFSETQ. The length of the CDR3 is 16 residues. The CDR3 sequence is CASSLAVGTTNYEQYF. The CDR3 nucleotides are TGCGCCAGCAGCTTGGCAGTCGGGACTACAAACTACGAGCAGTACTTC.

The CDR3: CASSQDGTAYEQYF. The CDR3 coding sequence is TGCGCCAGCAGCCAAGATGGGACAGCCTACGAGCAGTACTTC. The chain links TRBV4-3 to TRBJ2-7; the match to TRBD1 covers 7 bases. After removal of 0 bases from V and 2 bases from J, the junction contained 1 base not matched to a gene. Germline lookup yields CDR1 LGHNA and CDR2 YSLEER. CDR3 size: 14 residues.

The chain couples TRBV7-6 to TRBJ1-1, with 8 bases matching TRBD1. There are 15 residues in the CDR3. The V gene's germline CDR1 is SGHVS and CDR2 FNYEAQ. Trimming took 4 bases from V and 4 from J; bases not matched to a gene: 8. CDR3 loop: CASSSLGQGGTEAFF. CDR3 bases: TGTGCCAGCAGCTCTCTAGGACAGGGTGGCACTGAAGCTTTCTTT. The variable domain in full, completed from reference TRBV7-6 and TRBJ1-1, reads GAGVSQSPRYKVTKRGQDVALRCDPISGHVSLYWYRQALGQGPEFLTYFNYEAQQDKSGLPNDRFSAERPEGSISTLTIQRTEQRDSAMYRCASSSLGQGGTEAFFGQGTRLTVV.

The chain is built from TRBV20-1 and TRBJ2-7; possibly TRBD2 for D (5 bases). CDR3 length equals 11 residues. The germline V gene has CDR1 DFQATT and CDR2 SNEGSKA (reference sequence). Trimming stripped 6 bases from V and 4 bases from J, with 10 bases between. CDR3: CSAPRGYEQYF. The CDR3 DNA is TGCAGTGCGCCTCGGGGATACGAGCAGTACTTC.

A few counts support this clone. CDR3 in amino acids: CATSSRGITGGEKLFF. CDR3 DNA: TGTGCCACCAGCAGCCGGGGGATTACGGGTGGTGAAAAACTGTTTTTT. The J gene is TRBJ1-4, the V gene TRBV15; a weak D match, TRBD1 (5 bases). Per the germline V gene, CDR1 is LNHNV and CDR2 is YYDKDF (reference sequence). The CDR3 has 16 residues. Trimming removed 3 bases at V and 7 bases at J, with 18 bases between.

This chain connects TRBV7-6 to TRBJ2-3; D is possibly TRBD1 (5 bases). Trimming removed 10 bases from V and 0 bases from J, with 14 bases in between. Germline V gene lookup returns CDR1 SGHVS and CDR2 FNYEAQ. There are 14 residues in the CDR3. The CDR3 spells CATPFSGSTDTQYF. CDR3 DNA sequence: TGTGCCACCCCGTTCTCAGGGAGCACAGATACGCAGTATTTT.

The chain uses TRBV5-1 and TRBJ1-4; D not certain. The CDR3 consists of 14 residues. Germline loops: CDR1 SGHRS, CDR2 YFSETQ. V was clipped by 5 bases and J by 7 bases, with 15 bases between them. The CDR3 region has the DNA TGCGCCAGCAGGGCGGGAATCCGGGGTGAAAAACTGTTTTTT. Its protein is CASRAGIRGEKLFF. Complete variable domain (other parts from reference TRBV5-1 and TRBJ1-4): KAGVTQTPRYLIKTRGQQVTLSCSPISGHRSVSWYQQTPGQGLQFLFEYFSETQRNKGNFPGRFSGRQFSNSRSEMNVSTLELGDSALYLCASRAGIRGEKLFFGSGTQLSVL.

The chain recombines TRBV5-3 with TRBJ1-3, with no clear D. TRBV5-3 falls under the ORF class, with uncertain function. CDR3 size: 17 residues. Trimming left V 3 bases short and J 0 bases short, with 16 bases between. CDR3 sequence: CARSYPAGGNSGNTIYF. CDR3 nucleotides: TGTGCCAGAAGCTACCCGGCGGGCGGGAACTCTGGAAACACCATATATTTT.

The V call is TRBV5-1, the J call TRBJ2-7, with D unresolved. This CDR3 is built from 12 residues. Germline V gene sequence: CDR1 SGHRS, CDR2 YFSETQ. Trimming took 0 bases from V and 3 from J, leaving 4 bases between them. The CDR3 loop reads CASSLDNYEQYF. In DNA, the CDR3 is TGCGCCAGCAGCTTGGACAACTACGAGCAGTACTTC. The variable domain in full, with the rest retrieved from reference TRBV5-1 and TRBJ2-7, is KAGVTQTPRYLIKTRGQQVTLSCSPISGHRSVSWYQQTPGQGLQFLFEYFSETQRNKGNFPGRFSGRQFSNSRSEMNVSTLELGDSALYLCASSLDNYEQYFGPGTRLTVT.

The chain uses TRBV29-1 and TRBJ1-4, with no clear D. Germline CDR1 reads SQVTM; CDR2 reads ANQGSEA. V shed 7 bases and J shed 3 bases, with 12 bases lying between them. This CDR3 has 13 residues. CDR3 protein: CSGLEGSNEKLFF. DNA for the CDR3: TGCAGCGGCCTGGAGGGTTCTAATGAAAAACTGTTTTTT.